Below, one TCR beta chain is given with its context. Sequencing used immunoSEQ multiplex PCR; TCRdb keeps in-frame clones, though not all of them. The sample yields 24,000 or so clones, around 79% seen once. These data are taken from a study of OX40 agonist ivuxolimab in advanced cancers. The V end lost 4 bases, the J end lost 3 bases, and 10 bases lay between the germline ends. Germline CDR1 reads MDHEN; CDR2 reads SYDVKM. This CDR3 has 13 residues. This chain connects TRBV28 to TRBJ2-7, with D hard to call. Material: CD4+ or CD8+ T cells sorted from blood, obtained in a trial of the OX40 agonist ivuxolimab. The TCR originated in an adult with an advanced solid tumor such as melanoma, head and neck, liver or kidney cancer. This chain's CDR3 is CASSSKTSYEQYF. For the CDR3, the DNA is TGTGCCAGCAGTTCCAAAACCAGCTACGAGCAGTACTTC.